At least ten counts were recorded for the clone carrying this TCR beta chain. The source of the sample is a study of T-cell reconstitution after alpha-beta-depleted transplantation in children. Unique molecular identifiers were incorporated when the TCRbeta library was constructed. Using its own MiXCR run on the PCR reads, TCRdb lists one record per CDR3 protein. Of fewer than 1 million distinct CDR3 sequences in the sample, 15% to 20% are singletons; the top ten hold approximately 5%. Per germline, CDR1 DFQATT and CDR2 SNEGSKA (reference sequence). This CDR3 contains 14 residues. V trimming: 4 bases; J trimming: 2 bases; junction bases outside the gene matches: 6.

The V gene is TRBV20-1, the J gene TRBJ2-7; TRBD1 matches 9 bases. Sequencing was performed on PBMCs, mostly from graft donor cells, taken 360 days after TCRalphabeta/CD19-depleted stem cell transplant. The source of this sequence is a male patient aged 5 to 17 who had a stem cell transplant for acute lymphoblastic leukemia, so the T cells may come from the graft donor. The CDR3 nucleotides read TGCAGTGCTATCCTTAGGGACAGGGCCTACGAGCAGTACTTC. This codes for CSAILRDRAYEQYF.